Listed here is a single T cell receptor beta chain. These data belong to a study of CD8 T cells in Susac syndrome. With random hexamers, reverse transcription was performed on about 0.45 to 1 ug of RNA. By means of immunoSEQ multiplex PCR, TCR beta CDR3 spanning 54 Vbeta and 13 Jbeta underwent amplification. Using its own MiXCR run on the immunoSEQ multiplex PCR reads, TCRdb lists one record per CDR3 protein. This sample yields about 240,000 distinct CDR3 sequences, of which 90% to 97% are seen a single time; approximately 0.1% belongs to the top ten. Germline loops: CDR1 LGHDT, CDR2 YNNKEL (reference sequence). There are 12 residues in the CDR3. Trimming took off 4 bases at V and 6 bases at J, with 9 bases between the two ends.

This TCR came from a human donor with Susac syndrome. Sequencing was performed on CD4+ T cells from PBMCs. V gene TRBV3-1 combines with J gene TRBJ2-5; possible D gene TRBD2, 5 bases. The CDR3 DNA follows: TGTGCCAGCAGCCCTGGACTGCAGACCCAGTACTTC. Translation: CASSPGLQTQYF.